The clone carrying this T cell receptor beta chain was detected a few times. Its antigen is still unknown. TCRdb called the 5' RACE reads again in MiXCR, with one record for every CDR3 protein. The table shows some 460,000 distinct CDR3 sequences, with 12% to 15% occurring only once. The sample comes from a study of identical twins. Trimming took off 4 bases at V and 10 bases at J, with 8 bases between the two ends. The CDR3 consists of 10 residues. Germline CDR1 reads SQVTM; CDR2 reads ANQGSEA. General study results and limits: Conclusions leaned on cross-sectional statistical analysis and did not track the same donors over time.

Separately, the same data were catalogued under a study of yellow fever vaccine responses in identical twins. That work adds: Twins reportedly mounted vaccine T cell responses that seemed partly convergent, partly personalized.

Sequences were obtained from CD4+ T cells sorted from blood. This clonotype originated in a woman aged 18 to 35 in good health. The gene calls are TRBV29-1 and TRBJ2-1; D is unresolved. The CDR3 nucleotides are TGCAGCGTTGCTAGTCGCGAGCAGTTCTTC. Encoded protein: CSVASREQFF.